This T cell receptor beta chain is from a study of T cell clones after liver transplantation. Study context: Draws occurred before transplant, before withdrawal, and after complete or failed withdrawal.

Study-level points and caveats: The donor-reactive repertoire was only partly measurable in a couple of subjects, lacking donor cells. Graft donor-reactive T cells may have migrated into the graft rather than being deleted.

This clone was counted a single time. Its antigen remains unidentified. Only in-frame clones appear in the TCRdb table, and some are missing; sequencing was by immunoSEQ multiplex PCR. The sample records some 50,000 clones, around 70% being singletons. V lost 5 bases and J lost 1, with 9 bases in between. The CDR3 extends over 14 amino acids. Germline V gene data show CDR1 as MNHEY and CDR2 as SVGAGI. The sequence derives from a human patient who received a liver transplant. These T cells may partly come from the graft donor. This rearrangement joins TRBV6-5 to TRBJ2-4; tentatively, D is TRBD1 (5 bases). Sample: CD4+ T cells from blood, taken at the 22-month timepoint. The CDR3 region has the DNA TGTGCCAGCAGTCAAGGGGCGGCCAAAAACATTCAGTACTTC. Protein product: CASSQGAAKNIQYF.